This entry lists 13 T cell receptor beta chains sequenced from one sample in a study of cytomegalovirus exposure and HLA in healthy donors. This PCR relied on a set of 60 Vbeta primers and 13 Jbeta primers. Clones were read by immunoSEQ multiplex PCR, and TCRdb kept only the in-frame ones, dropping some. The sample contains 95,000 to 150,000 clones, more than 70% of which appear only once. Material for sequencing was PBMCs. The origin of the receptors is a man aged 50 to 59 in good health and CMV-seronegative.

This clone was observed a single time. CDR3 in amino acids: CASSEIRGLDTGELFF. Here the CDR3 DNA reads TGCGCCAGCAGTGAGATTCGGGGACTCGACACCGGGGAGCTGTTTTTT. The V call is TRBV10-2, the J call TRBJ2-2; weak D call: TRBD2 (6 bases). V lost 2 bases, J lost 3 bases, and 13 bases lay in between. This CDR3 is built from 16 residues. Germline assignment: CDR1 WSHSY and CDR2 SAAADI.

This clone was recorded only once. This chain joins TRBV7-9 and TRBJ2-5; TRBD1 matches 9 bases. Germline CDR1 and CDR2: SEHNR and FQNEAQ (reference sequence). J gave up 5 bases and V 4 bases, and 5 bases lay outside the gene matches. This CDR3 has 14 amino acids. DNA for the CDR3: TGTGCCAGCAGCTGGGGGACAGGGAGGGAGACCCAGTACTTC. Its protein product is CASSWGTGRETQYF.

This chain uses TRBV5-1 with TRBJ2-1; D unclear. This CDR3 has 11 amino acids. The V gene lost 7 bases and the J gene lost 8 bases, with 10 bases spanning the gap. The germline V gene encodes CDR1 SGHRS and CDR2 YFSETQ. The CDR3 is CASHRLDEQFF. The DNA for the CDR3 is TGCGCCAGCCACCGGTTGGATGAGCAGTTCTTC. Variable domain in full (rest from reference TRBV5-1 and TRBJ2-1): KAGVTQTPRYLIKTRGQQVTLSCSPISGHRSVSWYQQTPGQGLQFLFEYFSETQRNKGNFPGRFSGRQFSNSRSEMNVSTLELGDSALYLCASHRLDEQFFGPGTRLTVL.

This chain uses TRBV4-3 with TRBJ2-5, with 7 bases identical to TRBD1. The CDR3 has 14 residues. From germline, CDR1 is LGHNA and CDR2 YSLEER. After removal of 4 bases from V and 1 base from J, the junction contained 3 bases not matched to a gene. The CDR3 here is CASSLDRAQETQYF. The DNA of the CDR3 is TGCGCCAGCAGCCTAGACAGGGCCCAAGAGACCCAGTACTTC.

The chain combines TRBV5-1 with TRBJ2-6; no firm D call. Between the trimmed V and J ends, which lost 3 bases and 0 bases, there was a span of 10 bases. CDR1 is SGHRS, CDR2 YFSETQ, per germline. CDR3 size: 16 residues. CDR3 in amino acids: CASSYGPASGANVLTF. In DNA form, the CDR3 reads TGCGCCAGCAGCTATGGGCCTGCCTCTGGGGCCAACGTCCTGACTTTC.

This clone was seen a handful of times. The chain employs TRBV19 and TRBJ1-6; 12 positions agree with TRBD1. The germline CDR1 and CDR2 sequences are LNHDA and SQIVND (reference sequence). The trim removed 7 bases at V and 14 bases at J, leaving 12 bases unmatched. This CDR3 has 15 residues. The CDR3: CASKPGQGAVGALHF. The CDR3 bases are TGTGCCAGTAAACCGGGACAGGGGGCCGTTGGGGCCCTCCACTTT.

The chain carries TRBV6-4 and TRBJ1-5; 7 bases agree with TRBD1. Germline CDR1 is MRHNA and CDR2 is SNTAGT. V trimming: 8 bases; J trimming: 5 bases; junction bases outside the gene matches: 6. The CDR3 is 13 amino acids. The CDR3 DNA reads TGTGCCAGCTCACAGGGGCTCGATCAGCCCCAGCATTTT. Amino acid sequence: CASSQGLDQPQHF.

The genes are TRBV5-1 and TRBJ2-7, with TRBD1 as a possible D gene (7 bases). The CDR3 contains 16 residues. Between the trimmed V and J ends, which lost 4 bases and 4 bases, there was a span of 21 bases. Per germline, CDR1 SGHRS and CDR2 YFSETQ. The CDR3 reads CASSPLQGGILYEQYF. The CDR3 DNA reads TGCGCCAGCAGCCCCCTCCAGGGGGGTATTTTATACGAGCAGTACTTC.

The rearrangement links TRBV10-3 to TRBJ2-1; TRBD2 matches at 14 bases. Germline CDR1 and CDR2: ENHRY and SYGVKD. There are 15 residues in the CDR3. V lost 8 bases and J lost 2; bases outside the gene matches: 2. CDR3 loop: CAIGTSGGTYNEQFF. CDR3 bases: TGTGCCATCGGGACTAGCGGGGGCACCTACAATGAGCAGTTCTTC.

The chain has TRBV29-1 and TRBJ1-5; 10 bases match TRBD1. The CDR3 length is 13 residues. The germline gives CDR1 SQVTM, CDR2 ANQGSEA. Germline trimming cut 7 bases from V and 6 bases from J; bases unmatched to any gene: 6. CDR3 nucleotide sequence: TGCAGCGGCGGGACAGGGGATGGTCAGCCCCAGCATTTT. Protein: CSGGTGDGQPQHF.

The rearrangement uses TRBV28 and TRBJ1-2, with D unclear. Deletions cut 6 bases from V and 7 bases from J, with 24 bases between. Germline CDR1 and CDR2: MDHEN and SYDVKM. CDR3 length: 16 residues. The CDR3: CASSIWVGSQSSGYTF. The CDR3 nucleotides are TGTGCCAGCAGCATTTGGGTGGGCAGCCAGTCATCTGGCTACACCTTC.

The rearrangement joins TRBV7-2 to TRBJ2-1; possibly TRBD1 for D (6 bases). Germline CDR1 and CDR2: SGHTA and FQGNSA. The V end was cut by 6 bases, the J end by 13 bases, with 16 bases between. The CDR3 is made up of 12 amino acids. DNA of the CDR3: TGTGCCAGCAGTGAAGGACAGTCGCACCAGTTCTTC. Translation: CASSEGQSHQFF.

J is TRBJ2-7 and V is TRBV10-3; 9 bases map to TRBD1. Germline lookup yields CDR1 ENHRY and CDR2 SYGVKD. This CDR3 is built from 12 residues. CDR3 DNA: TGTGCGACCGGGACAGGGTCGTACGAGCAGTACTTC. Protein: CATGTGSYEQYF.